The next 16 T cell receptor beta chains were all read from a single sample in a study of shared clonotypes between healthy human individuals. This table comes from immunoSEQ multiplex PCR, and its TCRdb copy is limited to in-frame clones, with some not included. The repertoire holds about 730,000 clones, roughly 72% seen once, with around 1.8% in the top ten. The sample taken for sequencing was memory CD4+ T cells sorted from blood. The subset denotes: CD45RA-negative fraction. These TCRs come from a woman aged 25 to 45 in good health.

The rearrangement uses TRBV28 and TRBJ1-5; 9 nucleotides agree with TRBD1. The length of the CDR3 is 18 residues. With V trimmed by 3 bases and J by 0 bases, 9 bases remained unmatched. CDR1 MDHEN and CDR2 SYDVKM come from the germline V gene. For the CDR3, the DNA is TGTGCCAGCAGTTTTATCACAGGGGGCAGGTATAGCAATCAGCCCCAGCATTTT. Amino acid sequence: CASSFITGGRYSNQPQHF.

The chain uses TRBV6-6 and TRBJ2-7, with 7 bases aligning to TRBD2. Germline assignment: CDR1 MNHNY and CDR2 SVGAGI (reference sequence). This CDR3 comprises 14 residues. V dropped 2 bases and J dropped 3; count of bases not matched to a gene: 4. CDR3 protein: CASSYVSGGYEQYF. In DNA, the CDR3 is TGTGCCAGCAGTTACGTCTCGGGGGGCTACGAGCAGTACTTC.

This clone has at least ten counts. The genes are TRBV28 and TRBJ2-2; D gene unclear. This CDR3 spans 14 amino acids. CDR1 is MDHEN and CDR2 is SYDVKM in the germline V gene. Trimming stripped 6 bases from V and 0 bases from J, with 8 bases between. This CDR3 is CASSPQANTGELFF. CDR3 nucleotide sequence: TGTGCCAGCAGCCCACAAGCGAACACCGGGGAGCTGTTTTTT.

The chain combines TRBV5-6 with TRBJ1-2, with 8 positions matching TRBD1. This CDR3 has 13 residues. Looked up from germline, CDR1 is SGHDT and CDR2 is YYEEEE. The V gene end was trimmed by 4 bases and the J gene end by 4 bases; junction bases not matched to a gene: 3. CDR3 sequence: CASSATGGYGYTF. The CDR3 bases are TGTGCCAGCAGCGCAACAGGGGGCTATGGCTACACCTTC.

This sequence joins TRBV6-5 and TRBJ1-1; no clear D. V gave up 0 bases and J gave up 6 bases, with 11 bases separating them. The CDR3 consists of 14 residues. The germline CDR1 and CDR2 sequences are MNHEY and SVGAGI. CDR3 DNA: TGTGCCAGCAGTTACTCGCTGGGCATCCCTGAAGCTTTCTTT. Translation: CASSYSLGIPEAFF.

The chain combines TRBV10-3 with TRBJ2-1; D unresolved. Per germline, CDR1 ENHRY and CDR2 SYGVKD. Trimming removed 5 bases at V and 0 bases at J, with 8 bases between. This CDR3 region has 14 residues. The CDR3 nucleotides are TGTGCCATCAGTAGCGCCAGCTCCTACAATGAGCAGTTCTTC. Translating gives CAISSASSYNEQFF.

The V and J genes are TRBV28 and TRBJ1-5; D possibly corresponds to TRBD1 (5 bases). This CDR3 has 15 residues. Germline V gene lookup returns CDR1 MDHEN and CDR2 SYDVKM. V lost 3 bases to trimming and J lost 3 bases, with 12 bases between them. The CDR3 sequence is CASSFSGGYNQPQHF. CDR3 nucleotide sequence: TGTGCCAGCAGTTTTTCTGGGGGTTACAATCAGCCCCAGCATTTT. Complete variable domain (other parts from reference TRBV28 and TRBJ1-5): DVKVTQSSRYLVKRTGEKVFLECVQDMDHENMFWYRQDPGLGLRLIYFSYDVKMKEKGDIPEGYSVSREKKERFSLILESASTNQTSMYLCASSFSGGYNQPQHFGDGTRLSIL.

This rearrangement joins TRBV6-1 to TRBJ1-1, with D unresolved. CDR3 length: 13 residues. Germline V lookup: CDR1 MNHNS, CDR2 SASEGT. The CDR3 DNA reads as TGTGCGATTGCCCGTGGGTTCCACACTGAAGCTTTCTTT. It yields the protein CAIARGFHTEAFF.

This sequence joins TRBV2 and TRBJ2-5; TRBD1 or TRBD2 may be the D gene (6 bases each). This CDR3 spans 13 amino acids. Germline lookup yields CDR1 SNHLY and CDR2 FYNNEI. V was shortened by 6 bases and J by 5 bases, with 13 bases between the two germline ends. In DNA form, the CDR3 reads TGTGCCAGCAGGGAAACAGGGAGGGAGACCCAGTACTTC. Its translation: CASRETGRETQYF.

V and J are TRBV6-5 and TRBJ2-7, with D maybe TRBD1 (6 bases). V dropped 6 bases and J dropped 6 bases, with 12 bases sitting between them. This CDR3 spans 12 amino acids. Looked up from germline, CDR1 is MNHEY and CDR2 is SVGAGI. For the CDR3, the DNA is TGTGCCAGCAGCCCGCTAGGGGGCGAGCAGTACTTC. Amino acids: CASSPLGGEQYF.

Concerning this clone itself: The junction shows a germline mismatch at one end, possibly a read error. The CDR3 DNA follows: TGCGCCAGCAGCTGGACCGGGGATAATTACGAGCAGTACTTC. It yields the protein CASSWTGDNYEQYF. The chain links TRBV5-4 to TRBJ2-7; possible D gene TRBD2, 5 bases. The germline V gene encodes CDR1 SGHNT and CDR2 YYREEE (reference sequence). CDR3 length: 14 residues.

This clone was seen a handful of times. The rearrangement links TRBV5-8 to TRBJ1-2; the match to TRBD1 covers 7 bases. Germline V gene lookup returns CDR1 SGHTS and CDR2 YDEGEE. V dropped 2 bases and J dropped 6; count of bases not matched to a gene: 7. CDR3 length: 14 amino acids. CDR3 residues: CASSFLRGRDGYTF. As DNA, the CDR3 is TGTGCCAGCAGCTTTTTAAGGGGGCGCGATGGCTACACCTTC.

The chain couples TRBV7-9 to TRBJ1-4, with 7 nucleotides matching TRBD1. Germline V gives CDR1 SEHNR, CDR2 FQNEAQ (reference sequence). The CDR3 runs 14 residues. Trimming cost V 5 bases and J 6 bases; bases outside gene matches: 6. The CDR3 nucleotides read TGTGCCAGCAGCCTCGGGACAGCGGATGAAAAACTGTTTTTT. It is translated as CASSLGTADEKLFF. The complete variable domain, with remaining parts taken from reference TRBV7-9 and TRBJ1-4, reads DTGVSQNPRHKITKRGQNVTFRCDPISEHNRLYWYRQTLGQGPEFLTYFQNEAQLEKSRLLSDRFSAERPKGSFSTLEIQRTEQGDSAMYLCASSLGTADEKLFFGSGTQLSVL.

The chain has TRBV5-1 and TRBJ2-7; D gene uncertain. The CDR3 is 16 amino acids. Trimming removed 2 bases at V and 0 bases at J, with 15 bases between. Per the germline V gene, CDR1 is SGHRS and CDR2 is YFSETQ. The CDR3 bases are TGCGCCAGCAGCTTCGATACTAAAACCTACTCCTACGAGCAGTACTTC. As protein: CASSFDTKTYSYEQYF.

V usage is TRBV11-3 and J usage is TRBJ1-4, with a weak D call TRBD1 (5 bases). The CDR3 is 17 residues long. Deletions cut 3 bases from V and 2 bases from J, with 16 bases between. The germline CDR1 and CDR2 sequences are SGHNT and YENEEA. Here the CDR3 DNA reads TGTGCCAGCAGCTTTAAGGGGTTCCATGCCACTAATGAAAAACTGTTTTTT. As protein: CASSFKGFHATNEKLFF.

This chain links TRBV29-1 with TRBJ2-2; no reliable D call. The V end lost 4 bases, the J end lost 2 bases, and 8 bases lay between the germline ends. The CDR3 is made up of 13 amino acids. Germline values: CDR1 SQVTM, CDR2 ANQGSEA. CDR3 DNA sequence: TGCAGCGTTGCGCGTCAAAACACCGGGGAGCTGTTTTTT. The encoded protein is CSVARQNTGELFF.